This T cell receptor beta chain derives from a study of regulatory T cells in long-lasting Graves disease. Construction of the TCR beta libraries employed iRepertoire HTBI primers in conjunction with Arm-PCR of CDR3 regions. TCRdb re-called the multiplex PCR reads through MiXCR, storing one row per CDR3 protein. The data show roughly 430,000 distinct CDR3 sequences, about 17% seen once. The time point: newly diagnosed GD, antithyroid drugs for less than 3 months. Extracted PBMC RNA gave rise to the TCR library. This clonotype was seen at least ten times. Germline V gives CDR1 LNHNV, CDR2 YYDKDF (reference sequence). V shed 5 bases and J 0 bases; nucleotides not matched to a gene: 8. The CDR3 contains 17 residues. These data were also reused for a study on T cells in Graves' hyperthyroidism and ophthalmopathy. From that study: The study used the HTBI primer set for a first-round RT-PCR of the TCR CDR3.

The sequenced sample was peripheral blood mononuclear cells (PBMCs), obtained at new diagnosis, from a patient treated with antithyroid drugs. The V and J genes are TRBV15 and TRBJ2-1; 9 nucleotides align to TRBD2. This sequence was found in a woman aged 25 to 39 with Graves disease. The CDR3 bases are TGTGCCACCAGCCCCGAGGGCGGGGGGGTCTCCTACAATGAGCAGTTCTTC. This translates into CATSPEGGGVSYNEQFF.